The 15 T cell receptor beta chains below come from one sample, sequenced in a study of Graves' ophthalmopathy and Graves' hyperthyroidism. Researchers took RNA transcripts and amplified TCR beta CDR3 regions from them. HTBI-primed RT-PCR formed the first round, and a multiplex PCR formed the second. Each CDR3 protein is one row after TCRdb ran MiXCR on the multiplex PCR reads. Among 650,000 to 900,000 distinct CDR3 sequences, roughly 40% were seen once, and the ten largest hold roughly 46%. Sequencing input: peripheral blood. The receptors originated from an adult man with Graves' ophthalmopathy.

The chain links TRBV11-1 to TRBJ1-4, with a tentative D call TRBD1 (5 bases). CDR1 and CDR2 from the germline V gene are SGHAT and FQDESV (reference sequence). V shed 6 bases and J shed 8 bases, with 19 bases lying between them. The CDR3 covers 15 residues. As DNA, the CDR3 is TGTGCCAGCAGTTCACCGGGCAAAGGGGTCGAAAAACTGTTTTTT. Its translation is CASSSPGKGVEKLFF.

The chain carries TRBV25-1 and TRBJ1-2; TRBD1 matches 9 bases. The CDR3 runs 15 residues. Losses at the gene ends were 6 bases for V and 6 bases for J; bases not matched to a gene: 11. CDR1 and CDR2 (germline): MGHDK, SYGVNS. The CDR3 here is CASRPPDRGIHGYTF. The CDR3 DNA is TGTGCCAGCAGGCCCCCCGACAGGGGGATCCATGGCTACACCTTC.

A remark on this clonotype: Without the conserved terminal phenylalanine or tryptophan, this CDR3 likely stems from a read error. The chain carries TRBV27 and TRBJ2-5; no firm D call. This CDR3 is built from 13 residues. The germline gives CDR1 MNHEY, CDR2 SMNVEV (reference sequence). V was trimmed by 0 bases and J by 1 base, leaving 3 bases between them. CDR3 in amino acids: CASSLSAQETQYV. CDR3 DNA: TGTGCCAGCAGTTTATCGGCCCAAGAGACCCAGTACGTC.

This clonotype was detected a few times. The chain combines TRBV20-1 with TRBJ2-7; 7 bases are shared with TRBD1. CDR3 size: 15 residues. CDR1 is DFQATT, CDR2 SNEGSKA, per germline (reference sequence). The ends lost 0 bases at V and 3 bases at J; junction bases unmatched: 8. The CDR3 is CSARDRGQSNYEQYF. CDR3 in DNA: TGCAGTGCTAGAGATCGGGGACAGTCAAACTACGAGCAGTACTTC.

The rearrangement joins TRBV25-1 to TRBJ1-2; no clear D gene. Germline lookup yields CDR1 MGHDK and CDR2 SYGVNS. The V gene lost 6 bases and the J gene lost 5 bases, with 16 bases spanning the gap. The CDR3 is made up of 14 amino acids. The CDR3 spells CASSPGLSIYGYTF. In DNA, the CDR3 is TGTGCCAGCAGCCCAGGACTGAGCATTTATGGCTACACCTTC.

V gene TRBV7-2 combines with J gene TRBJ1-6; D is unclear. Per the germline V gene, CDR1 is SGHTA and CDR2 is FQGNSA. V lost 1 base to trimming and J lost 7 bases, with 8 bases between them. CDR3 length equals 14 residues. For the CDR3, the DNA is TGTGCCAGCAGCTTAGTACGGAGAAATTCACCCCTCCACTTT. It yields the protein CASSLVRRNSPLHF.

Turning to this clonotype: A much larger clone differs by one base, so this may be a read error. The chain combines TRBV29-1 with TRBJ2-7; D might be TRBD1 (6 bases). CDR3 size: 12 residues. Between the trimmed V and J ends, which lost 3 bases and 5 bases, there was a span of 11 bases. Germline CDR1 is SQVTM and CDR2 is ANQGSEA. In DNA, the CDR3 is TGCAGCGTTGATCAGGGGTCCGACGAGCAGTACTTC. It translates to CSVDQGSDEQYF.

The gene calls are TRBV11-2 and TRBJ1-2; 9 bases are shared with TRBD1. Germline loops: CDR1 SGHAT, CDR2 FQNNGV. V was pared by 1 base and J by 7 bases, with 7 bases of the junction left unmatched. The CDR3 sequence is 15 residues long. The CDR3: CASSLAGDRVRGYTF. DNA of the CDR3: TGTGCCAGCAGCTTAGCGGGGGACAGGGTACGTGGCTACACCTTC.

With regard to this clonotype: At one of its ends the junction is not consistent with the germline gene, which may arise from a read error. The chain couples TRBV19 to TRBJ1-2; D gene uncertain. Germline lookup yields CDR1 LNHDA and CDR2 SQIVND (reference sequence). The CDR3 sequence is 12 residues long. For the CDR3, the DNA is TGTGCCACCAGGACGGGTAACTATGGCCACACCTTC. Protein: CATRTGNYGHTF.

This clonotype was seen repeatedly, ten times or more. The DNA of the CDR3 is TGTGCCAGCAGCTTACGGGGGGGAGATGGCTACACCTTC. Protein product: CASSLRGGDGYTF. The rearrangement links TRBV7-9 to TRBJ1-2; maybe TRBD1 (5 bases). There are 13 residues in the CDR3. V lost 2 bases, J lost 6 bases, and 10 bases lay in between. Germline V gives CDR1 SEHNR, CDR2 FQNEAQ (reference sequence).

This clonotype was counted between two and nine times. CDR3 amino acids: CASSYLTGYEQYF. The CDR3 DNA is TGTGCCAGCAGTTACCTAACAGGTTACGAGCAGTACTTC. This sequence joins TRBV6-6 and TRBJ2-7; D may be TRBD1 (5 bases). The CDR3 runs 13 residues. Germline V CDR1 and CDR2: MNHNY, SVGAGI (reference sequence). V dropped 2 bases and J dropped 4 bases, with 9 bases sitting between them.

The J gene is TRBJ1-3, the V gene TRBV6-1; 7 bases match TRBD1. The junction had 5 bases not matched to a gene; V was cut back by 5 bases and J by 1 base. The CDR3 runs to 15 residues. Germline CDR1 MNHNS, CDR2 SASEGT. In DNA form, the CDR3 reads TGTGCCAGCAGTCGACAGGGCGAATCTGGAAACACCATATATTTT. Translating gives CASSRQGESGNTIYF.

The J gene is TRBJ1-5, the V gene TRBV25-1; 9 bases agree with TRBD1. From germline, CDR1 is MGHDK and CDR2 SYGVNS. This CDR3 spans 15 amino acids. V was clipped by 5 bases and J by 5 bases; unmatched bases: 7. CDR3 coding DNA: TGTGCCAGCAGTTCCCTGCGGACAGGGGATCAGCCCCAGCATTTT. It encodes CASSSLRTGDQPQHF.

This clonotype was counted a single time. This chain joins TRBV2 and TRBJ2-5; weak D call: TRBD1 (5 bases). This CDR3 spans 14 amino acids. V was pared by 10 bases and J by 3 bases, with 18 bases between. Germline assignment: CDR1 SNHLY and CDR2 FYNNEI. Written as DNA, the CDR3 is TGTGCCAACAGCCCCCCAGAAGGGGAAGAGACCCAGTACTTC. The encoded protein is CANSPPEGEETQYF. Full variable domain (outside the CDR3, taken from reference TRBV2 and TRBJ2-5): EPEVTQTPSHQVTQMGQEVILRCVPISNHLYFYWYRQILGQKVEFLVSFYNNEISEKSEIFDDQFSVERPDGSNFTLKIRSTKLEDSAMYFCANSPPEGEETQYFGPGTRLLVL.

The V call is TRBV29-1, the J call TRBJ1-1, with D tentatively TRBD1 (6 bases). The germline gives CDR1 SQVTM, CDR2 ANQGSEA. V was shortened by 6 bases and J by 10 bases, with 12 bases between the two germline ends. The CDR3 is 10 amino acids. The CDR3 is CSVRDTPAFF. In nucleotides, the CDR3 is TGCAGCGTCCGGGACACGCCAGCTTTCTTT.